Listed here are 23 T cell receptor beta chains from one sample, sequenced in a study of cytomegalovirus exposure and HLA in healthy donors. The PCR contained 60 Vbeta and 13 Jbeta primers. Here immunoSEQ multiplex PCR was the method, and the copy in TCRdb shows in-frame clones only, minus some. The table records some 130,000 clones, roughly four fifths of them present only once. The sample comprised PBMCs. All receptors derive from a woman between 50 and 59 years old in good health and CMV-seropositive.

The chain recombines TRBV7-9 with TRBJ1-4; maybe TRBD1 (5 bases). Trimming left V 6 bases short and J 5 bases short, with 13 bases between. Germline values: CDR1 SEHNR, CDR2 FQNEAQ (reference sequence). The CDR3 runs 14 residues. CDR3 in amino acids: CASSQTAMNEKLFF. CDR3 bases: TGTGCCAGCAGTCAGACAGCCATGAATGAAAAACTGTTTTTT.

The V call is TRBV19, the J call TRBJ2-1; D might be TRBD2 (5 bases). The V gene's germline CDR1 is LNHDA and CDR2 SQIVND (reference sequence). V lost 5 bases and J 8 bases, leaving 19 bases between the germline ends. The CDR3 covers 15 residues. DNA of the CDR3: TGTGCCAGTAGTCTCCGTCGGGCTAGCCCCCATGAGCAGTTCTTC. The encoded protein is CASSLRRASPHEQFF.

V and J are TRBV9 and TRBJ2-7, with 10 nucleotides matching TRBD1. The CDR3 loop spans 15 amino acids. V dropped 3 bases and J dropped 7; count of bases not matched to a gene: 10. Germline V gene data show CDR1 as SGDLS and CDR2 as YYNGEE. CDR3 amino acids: CASSEPRTGGMEQYF. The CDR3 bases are TGTGCCAGCAGCGAGCCCCGGACAGGGGGAATGGAGCAGTACTTC.

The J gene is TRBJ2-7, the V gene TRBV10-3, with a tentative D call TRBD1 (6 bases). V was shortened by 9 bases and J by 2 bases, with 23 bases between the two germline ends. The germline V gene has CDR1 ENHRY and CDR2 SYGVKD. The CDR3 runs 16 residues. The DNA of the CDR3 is TGTGCCATATCTCCTCGCGGTCCAGGGGCGGCCTACGAGCAGTACTTC. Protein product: CAISPRGPGAAYEQYF.

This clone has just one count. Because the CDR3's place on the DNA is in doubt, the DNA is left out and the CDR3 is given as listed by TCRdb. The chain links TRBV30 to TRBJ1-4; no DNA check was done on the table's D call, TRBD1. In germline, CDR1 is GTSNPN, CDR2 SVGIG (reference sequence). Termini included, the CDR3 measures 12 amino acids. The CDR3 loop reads CALDTTLGKLFF.

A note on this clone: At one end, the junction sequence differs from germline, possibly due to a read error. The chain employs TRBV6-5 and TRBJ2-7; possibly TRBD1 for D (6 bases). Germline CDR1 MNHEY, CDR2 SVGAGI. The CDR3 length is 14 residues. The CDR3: CTSSYGDQGYEQYF. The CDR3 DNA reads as TGTACCAGCAGTTACGGTGACCAGGGGTACGAGCAGTACTTC.

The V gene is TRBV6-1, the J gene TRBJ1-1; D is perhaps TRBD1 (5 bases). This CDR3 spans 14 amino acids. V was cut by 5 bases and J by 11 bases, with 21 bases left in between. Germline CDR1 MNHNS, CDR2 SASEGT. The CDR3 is CASSLGTATLGAFF. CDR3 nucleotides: TGTGCCAGCAGTCTCGGGACTGCTACACTCGGGGCTTTCTTT.

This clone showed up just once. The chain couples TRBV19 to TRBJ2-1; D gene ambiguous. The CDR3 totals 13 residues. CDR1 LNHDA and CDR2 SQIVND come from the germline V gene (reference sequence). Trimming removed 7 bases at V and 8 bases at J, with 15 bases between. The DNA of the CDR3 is TGTGCCAGTATCCCACTGAATGGTCATGAGCAGTTCTTC. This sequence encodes CASIPLNGHEQFF.

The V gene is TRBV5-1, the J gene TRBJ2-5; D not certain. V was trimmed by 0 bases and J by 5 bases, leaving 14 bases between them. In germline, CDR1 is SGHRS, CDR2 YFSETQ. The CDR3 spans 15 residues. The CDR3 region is CASSLDGTHVETQYF. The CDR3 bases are TGCGCCAGCAGCTTGGATGGCACCCATGTTGAGACCCAGTACTTC.

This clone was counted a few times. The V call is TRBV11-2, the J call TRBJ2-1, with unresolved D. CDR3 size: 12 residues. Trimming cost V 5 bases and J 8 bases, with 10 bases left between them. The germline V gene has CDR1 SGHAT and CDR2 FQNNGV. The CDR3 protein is CASSRQADEQFF. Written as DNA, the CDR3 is TGTGCCAGCAGCCGCCAGGCCGATGAGCAGTTCTTC.

CDR3 protein: CASSPQRGGHGELFF. The CDR3 region has the DNA TGTGCCAGCAGTCCCCAGCGGGGGGGCCACGGGGAGCTGTTTTTT. The rearrangement uses TRBV2 and TRBJ2-2; TRBD2 matches 10 bases. Germline values: CDR1 SNHLY, CDR2 FYNNEI. CDR3 size: 15 residues. J gave up 7 bases and V 5 bases, and 7 bases lay outside the gene matches.

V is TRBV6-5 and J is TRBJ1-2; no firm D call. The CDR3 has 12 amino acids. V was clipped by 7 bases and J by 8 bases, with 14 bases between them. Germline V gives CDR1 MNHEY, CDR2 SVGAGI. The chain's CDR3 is CASTTEGRGYTF. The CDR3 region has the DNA TGTGCCAGCACCACGGAGGGTAGGGGCTACACCTTC.

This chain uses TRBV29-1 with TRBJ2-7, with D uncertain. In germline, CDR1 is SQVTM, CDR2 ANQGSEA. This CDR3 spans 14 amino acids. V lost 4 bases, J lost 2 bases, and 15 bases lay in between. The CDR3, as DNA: TGCAGCGTTGCCCCGATAAATACTCCCTACGAGCAGTACTTC. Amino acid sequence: CSVAPINTPYEQYF.

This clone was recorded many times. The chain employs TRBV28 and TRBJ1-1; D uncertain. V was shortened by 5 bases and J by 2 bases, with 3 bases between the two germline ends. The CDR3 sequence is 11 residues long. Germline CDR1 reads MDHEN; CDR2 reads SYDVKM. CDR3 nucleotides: TGTGCCAGCAGTCGTAACACTGAAGCTTTCTTT. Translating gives CASSRNTEAFF.

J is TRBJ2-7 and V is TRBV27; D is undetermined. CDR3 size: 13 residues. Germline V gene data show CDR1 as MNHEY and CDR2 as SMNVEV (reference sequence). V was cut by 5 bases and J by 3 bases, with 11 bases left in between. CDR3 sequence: CASSLRQHYEQYF. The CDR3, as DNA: TGTGCCAGCAGTCTCAGGCAACACTACGAGCAGTACTTC.

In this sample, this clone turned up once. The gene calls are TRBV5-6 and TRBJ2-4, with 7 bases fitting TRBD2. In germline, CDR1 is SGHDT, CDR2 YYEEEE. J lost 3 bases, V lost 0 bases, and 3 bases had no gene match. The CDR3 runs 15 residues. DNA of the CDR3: TGTGCCAGCAGCTTGGCGTGGGGGGGCAAAAACATTCAGTACTTC. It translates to CASSLAWGGKNIQYF.

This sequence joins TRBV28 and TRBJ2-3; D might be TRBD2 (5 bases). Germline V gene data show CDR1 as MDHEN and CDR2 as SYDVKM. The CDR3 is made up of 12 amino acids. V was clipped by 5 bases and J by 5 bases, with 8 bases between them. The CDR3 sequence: CASSRSGDTQYF. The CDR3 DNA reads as TGTGCCAGCAGTCGGAGCGGAGATACGCAGTATTTT.

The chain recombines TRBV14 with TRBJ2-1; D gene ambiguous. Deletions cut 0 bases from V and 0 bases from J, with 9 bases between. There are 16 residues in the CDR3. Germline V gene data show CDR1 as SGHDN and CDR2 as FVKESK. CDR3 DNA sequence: TGTGCCAGCAGCCAAGAACTAATGAGCTCCTACAATGAGCAGTTCTTC. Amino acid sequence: CASSQELMSSYNEQFF.

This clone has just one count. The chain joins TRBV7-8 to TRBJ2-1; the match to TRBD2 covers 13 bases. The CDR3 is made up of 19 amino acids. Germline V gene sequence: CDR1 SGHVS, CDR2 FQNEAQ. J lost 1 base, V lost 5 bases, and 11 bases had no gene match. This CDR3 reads CASSTWTSGGGLSYNEQFF. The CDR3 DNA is TGTGCCAGCAGCACTTGGACTAGCGGGGGAGGGCTTTCCTACAATGAGCAGTTCTTC.

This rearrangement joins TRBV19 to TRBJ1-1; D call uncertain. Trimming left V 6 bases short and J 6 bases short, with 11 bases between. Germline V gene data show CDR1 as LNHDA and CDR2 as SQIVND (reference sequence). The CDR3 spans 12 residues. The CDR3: CASSTQRAEAFF. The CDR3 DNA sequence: TGTGCCAGTAGCACCCAGAGGGCTGAAGCTTTCTTT.

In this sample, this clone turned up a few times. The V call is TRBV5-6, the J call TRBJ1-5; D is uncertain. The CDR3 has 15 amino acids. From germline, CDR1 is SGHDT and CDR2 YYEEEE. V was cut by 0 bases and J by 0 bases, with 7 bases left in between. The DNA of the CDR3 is TGTGCCAGCAGCTTGGCTCAGAATAGCAATCAGCCCCAGCATTTT. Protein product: CASSLAQNSNQPQHF.

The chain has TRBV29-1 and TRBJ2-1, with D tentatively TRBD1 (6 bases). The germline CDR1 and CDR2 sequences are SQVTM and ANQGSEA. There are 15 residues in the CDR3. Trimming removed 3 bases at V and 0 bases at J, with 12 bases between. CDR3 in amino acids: CSVELTGDSYNEQFF. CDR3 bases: TGCAGCGTTGAGTTGACAGGCGACTCCTACAATGAGCAGTTCTTC.

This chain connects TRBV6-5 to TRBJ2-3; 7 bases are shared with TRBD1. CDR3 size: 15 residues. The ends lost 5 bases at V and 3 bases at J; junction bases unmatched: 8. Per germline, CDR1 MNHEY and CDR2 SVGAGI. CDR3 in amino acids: CASSKRGPGTDTQYF. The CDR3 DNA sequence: TGTGCCAGCAGTAAGAGGGGGCCGGGGACAGATACGCAGTATTTT.